The sequence of this T cell receptor (beta chain) was determined in a study of technical replicates of blood from a few donors. This clone showed up just once. CDR1 SGHDT and CDR2 YYEEEE come from the germline V gene. This CDR3 spans 14 amino acids. With V trimmed by 2 bases and J by 3 bases, 2 bases remained unmatched. Some clones are missing from TCRdb's copy, which holds only in-frame ones; the method was immunoSEQ multiplex PCR. The data contain 60,000 to 90,000 clones, 95% of them singletons. The sequenced material came from T cells isolated from PBMCs. This chain connects TRBV5-6 to TRBJ2-5, with 9 bases that match TRBD2. This TCR was sampled from a human donor in good health. CDR3 sequence (DNA): TGTGCCAGCAGCTTACCTAGCGGGAAAGAGACCCAGTACTTC. It codes for CASSLPSGKETQYF. The full variable domain, its missing parts supplied by reference TRBV5-6 and TRBJ2-5, is DAGVTQSPTHLIKTRGQQVTLRCSPKSGHDTVSWYQQALGQGPQFIFQYYEEEERQRGNFPDRFSGHQFPNYSSELNVNALLLGDSALYLCASSLPSGKETQYFGPGTRLLVL.